This T cell receptor (beta chain) was found in a study of CD8+CD57+ T cells in acquired aplastic anemia. Those patients picked for sequencing had displayed CD8+CD57+ cell expansion on flow cytometry. CDR3 and TCR beta VDJ profiling relied on genomic DNA as the template. TCRdb fed the reads into MiXCR, producing one record per CDR3 protein. The repertoire holds 150,000 to 200,000 distinct CDR3 sequences, with around half as singletons. This clonotype occurred many times. Looked up from germline, CDR1 is SGHNT and CDR2 is YYREEE (reference sequence). There are 17 residues in the CDR3. V lost 1 base and J lost 1; bases outside the gene matches: 5.

This chain uses TRBV5-4 with TRBJ2-5; 12 nucleotides agree with TRBD2. This clonotype was sampled from a human donor with aplastic anemia. Sequencing was performed on sorted CD4+, CD8+, or CD8+CD57+ T cells (not recorded which) from PBMCs. In DNA, the CDR3 is TGTGCCAGCAGCTTGCTAGCGGGAGGGCCTTCCCAAGAGACCCAGTACTTC. Protein sequence: CASSLLAGGPSQETQYF.